One sample yielded the 25 T cell receptor beta chains listed below, sequenced in a study of T cell responses to AZD1222 COVID-19 vaccine. Assay: immunoSEQ multiplex PCR; the TCRdb copy retains only in-frame clones and omits some. The repertoire holds 85,000 to 120,000 clones, with about 90% as singletons. Sample: peripheral blood, taken on day 0 of AZD1222 vaccination. The receptor set was obtained from an adult in good health.

This clone was detected only once. The rearrangement links TRBV30 to TRBJ1-1, with D perhaps TRBD1 (6 bases). Germline CDR1 reads GTSNPN; CDR2 reads SVGIG (reference sequence). There are 14 residues in the CDR3. V was shortened by 0 bases and J by 5 bases, with 13 bases between the two germline ends. The CDR3 bases are TGTGCCTGGAGTGTGGGAGGGGGTATGACTGAAGCTTTCTTT. Its translation is CAWSVGGGMTEAFF.

The V and J genes are TRBV27 and TRBJ1-2; the D gene is possibly TRBD1 (5 bases). V was pared by 7 bases and J by 6 bases, with 18 bases between. The CDR3 length is 14 residues. Per germline, CDR1 MNHEY and CDR2 SMNVEV (reference sequence). CDR3 residues: CASTSWGGEHGYTF. The CDR3 region has the DNA TGTGCCAGCACCTCCTGGGGAGGGGAACATGGCTACACCTTC.

Here the CDR3 DNA reads TGCGCCAGCAGCCAGGACGCGAACACTGAAGCTTTCTTT. This gives the protein CASSQDANTEAFF. The chain carries TRBV10-2 and TRBJ1-1; D gene uncertain. The CDR3 sequence is 13 residues long. CDR1 is WSHSY, CDR2 SAAADI, per germline. Trimming shortened V by 6 bases and J by 1 base, and 9 bases separated the two germline ends.

This sequence joins TRBV28 and TRBJ1-2, with D perhaps matching TRBD1 (6 bases). Germline values: CDR1 MDHEN, CDR2 SYDVKM. The V gene lost 5 bases and the J gene lost 3 bases, with 16 bases spanning the gap. CDR3 length equals 15 residues. CDR3 loop: CASSPASTGYYGYTF. The CDR3 DNA reads as TGTGCCAGCAGTCCAGCCTCGACAGGCTACTATGGCTACACCTTC.

The chain links TRBV6-5 to TRBJ2-7; 7 bases are shared with TRBD1. V trimming: 2 bases; J trimming: 5 bases; junction bases outside the gene matches: 9. CDR1 MNHEY and CDR2 SVGAGI come from the germline V gene. The length of the CDR3 is 15 residues. The DNA of the CDR3 is TGTGCCAGCAGTTACCGTACGACAGGGATCAACGAGCAGTACTTC. The encoded protein is CASSYRTTGINEQYF.

This chain joins TRBV4-1 and TRBJ1-2; no firm D call. The CDR3 loop spans 14 amino acids. The V end was cut by 1 base, the J end by 1 base, with 7 bases between. Germline V gives CDR1 MGHRA, CDR2 YSYEKL. The CDR3 DNA follows: TGCGCCAGCAGCCAAGCGTACAGTAACTATGGCTACACCTTC. Protein product: CASSQAYSNYGYTF.

The chain couples TRBV2 to TRBJ1-3; the D gene is possibly TRBD1 (6 bases). CDR1 is SNHLY and CDR2 is FYNNEI in the germline V gene. Trimming left V 4 bases short and J 3 bases short, with 13 bases between. This CDR3 spans 15 amino acids. CDR3 in amino acids: CASSVQGQSGNTIYF. CDR3 coding DNA: TGTGCCAGCAGTGTCCAGGGGCAGAGTGGAAACACCATATATTTT.

This chain connects TRBV11-2 to TRBJ2-3; 9 bases line up with TRBD2. The V and J ends lost 1 base and 1 base, in that order; junction bases with no gene match: 6. In germline, CDR1 is SGHAT, CDR2 FQNNGV. This CDR3 has 17 amino acids. In DNA, the CDR3 is TGTGCCAGCAGCTTAGGGGGGACTAGCATTCGCACAGATACGCAGTATTTT. Protein sequence: CASSLGGTSIRTDTQYF.

This sequence joins TRBV10-2 and TRBJ1-1; possible D gene TRBD1, 6 bases. Per germline, CDR1 WSHSY and CDR2 SAAADI. The germline V and J ends were trimmed by 2 bases and 11 bases, with 12 bases remaining between them. This CDR3 spans 12 amino acids. The CDR3 nucleotides read TGCGCCAGCAGTGAGGGCCAGGGGAGCGCTTTCTTT. It translates to CASSEGQGSAFF.

The chain is built from TRBV7-6 and TRBJ2-7, with D unresolved. The V gene lost 6 bases and the J gene lost 6 bases, with 12 bases spanning the gap. Germline assignment: CDR1 SGHVS and CDR2 FNYEAQ. The CDR3 contains 12 residues. DNA of the CDR3: TGTGCCAGCAGTTCCCAGCTGGGCGAGCAGTACTTC. Translated, it gives CASSSQLGEQYF.

This clone is a singleton in its sample. The chain links TRBV19 to TRBJ1-5; D is unresolved. Trimming removed 3 bases from V and 0 bases from J, with 3 bases in between. The CDR3 covers 13 residues. Germline V gives CDR1 LNHDA, CDR2 SQIVND (reference sequence). CDR3 nucleotide sequence: TGTGCCAGTAGTATGGGTAGCAATCAGCCCCAGCATTTT. It yields the protein CASSMGSNQPQHF.

The chain employs TRBV7-2 and TRBJ1-1, with 7 positions matching TRBD1. Trimming at V came to 4 bases and at J to 2 bases, leaving 4 bases not matched to a gene. Germline CDR1 reads SGHTA; CDR2 reads FQGNSA. The CDR3 has 14 residues. The CDR3 here is CASSSRDRNTEAFF. For the CDR3, the DNA is TGTGCCAGCAGCTCCCGGGACAGAAACACTGAAGCTTTCTTT. The whole variable domain, remainder taken from reference TRBV7-2 and TRBJ1-1, is GAGVSQSPSNKVTEKGKDVELRCDPISGHTALYWYRQSLGQGLEFLIYFQGNSAPDKSGLPSDRFSAERTGGSVSTLTIQRTQQEDSAVYLCASSSRDRNTEAFFGQGTRLTVV.

The gene calls are TRBV9 and TRBJ2-7; tentatively, D is TRBD2 (6 bases). The CDR3 spans 13 residues. V was cut by 3 bases and J by 5 bases, with 12 bases left in between. CDR1 SGDLS and CDR2 YYNGEE come from the germline V gene. The CDR3 nucleotides are TGTGCCAGCAGCGACCGGGGACTCGACGAGCAGTACTTC. This gives the protein CASSDRGLDEQYF.

The chain carries TRBV14 and TRBJ1-1, with 7 bases identical to TRBD1. There are 14 residues in the CDR3. CDR1 is SGHDN, CDR2 FVKESK, per germline. V dropped 4 bases and J dropped 6; count of bases not matched to a gene: 8. CDR3 DNA: TGTGCCAGCAGCCTCAGACAGGGAAGGGCTGAAGCTTTCTTT. Its protein is CASSLRQGRAEAFF.

This clone was seen only once. The V and J genes are TRBV6-5 and TRBJ1-6; TRBD1 aligns across 7 bases. The V gene's germline CDR1 is MNHEY and CDR2 SVGAGI. J lost 6 bases, V lost 7 bases, and 6 bases had no gene match. CDR3 length equals 14 residues. The CDR3 DNA sequence: TGTGCCAGCACCCTCGGGACAGCTAATTCACCCCTCCACTTT. Amino acids: CASTLGTANSPLHF.

The chain has TRBV3-1 (or the pseudogene TRBV3-2) and TRBJ2-7; TRBD2 matches at 9 bases. V gave up 1 base and J gave up 3 bases; unmatched junction bases: 4. This CDR3 has 15 amino acids. CDR1 and CDR2 from the germline V gene are LGHDT and YNNKEL (reference sequence). The CDR3 spells CASSQASGTLYEQYF. Written as DNA, the CDR3 is TGTGCCAGCAGCCAAGCTAGCGGGACTCTCTACGAGCAGTACTTC.

Ten or more counts support this clone. V gene TRBV2 combines with J gene TRBJ2-7; tentatively, D is TRBD1 or TRBD2 (5 bases each). CDR3 length: 16 residues. Germline V lookup: CDR1 SNHLY, CDR2 FYNNEI. V gave up 7 bases and J gave up 5 bases, with 24 bases separating them. The CDR3 is CASTDLLGRGSNEQYF. CDR3 coding DNA: TGTGCCAGCACTGATCTGCTGGGACGTGGCTCGAACGAGCAGTACTTC.

The genes are TRBV11-2 and TRBJ2-3, with a weak D call TRBD2 (6 bases). V shed 3 bases and J shed 1 base, with 11 bases lying between them. Germline CDR1 is SGHAT and CDR2 is FQNNGV. The CDR3 contains 15 residues. The CDR3 loop is CASSLWGGGTDTQYF. The CDR3 nucleotides read TGTGCCAGCAGCTTGTGGGGCGGGGGCACAGATACGCAGTATTTT. Based on the CDR3 plus reference TRBV11-2 and TRBJ2-3, the full variable domain is EAGVAQSPRYKIIEKRQSVAFWCNPISGHATLYWYQQILGQGPKLLIQFQNNGVVDDSQLPKDRFSAERLKGVDSTLKIQPAKLEDSAVYLCASSLWGGGTDTQYFGPGTRLTVL.

This clone appeared once. The gene calls are TRBV5-1 and TRBJ2-5; D might be TRBD1 (5 bases). CDR1 is SGHRS, CDR2 YFSETQ, per germline. The CDR3 loop spans 14 amino acids. V gave up 0 bases and J gave up 3 bases, with 9 bases separating them. The CDR3 region has the DNA TGCGCCAGCAGCTTGGGGGGCGGAGAAGAGACCCAGTACTTC. It yields the protein CASSLGGGEETQYF.

V gene TRBV7-9 combines with J gene TRBJ2-1; 16 bases align to TRBD2. CDR3 length equals 16 residues. Germline V lookup: CDR1 SEHNR, CDR2 FQNEAQ (reference sequence). V shed 5 bases and J 8 bases; nucleotides not matched to a gene: 6. The chain's CDR3 is CASSPGLAGGPDEQFF. DNA for the CDR3: TGTGCCAGCAGCCCGGGACTAGCGGGAGGGCCCGATGAGCAGTTCTTC.

This clone showed up just a few times. This chain links TRBV3-1 (or the pseudogene TRBV3-2) with TRBJ1-3; D is undetermined. Trimming took 1 base from V and 0 from J, leaving 13 bases between them. CDR1 and CDR2 (germline): LGHDT, YNNKEL (reference sequence). This CDR3 region has 17 residues. CDR3 sequence (DNA): TGTGCCAGCAGCCAAGGTTTGGTCTTGAGCTCTGGAAACACCATATATTTT. Amino acids: CASSQGLVLSSGNTIYF.

The CDR3 protein is CASSQVEQGLMGYTF. CDR3 in DNA: TGTGCCAGCAGCCAAGTAGAACAGGGGTTAATGGGCTACACCTTC. This chain links TRBV3-1 (or the pseudogene TRBV3-2) with TRBJ1-2, with 7 bases that match TRBD1. Germline-derived CDR1 and CDR2 are LGHDT and YNNKEL (reference sequence). The V and J ends lost 1 base and 8 bases, in that order; junction bases with no gene match: 10. The CDR3 extends over 15 amino acids.

The rearrangement uses TRBV25-1 and TRBJ2-4; 7 nucleotides match TRBD1. CDR3 length equals 15 residues. CDR1 is MGHDK and CDR2 is SYGVNS in the germline V gene. V was clipped by 4 bases and J by 4 bases; unmatched bases: 7. CDR3 nucleotides: TGTGCCAGCAGTGCCTCGCAGGGGGTGAAAAACATTCAGTACTTC. Translating gives CASSASQGVKNIQYF.

This clone turned up a few times. The chain is built from TRBV12-2 and TRBJ2-7. TRBV12-2 is listed as a pseudogene. This CDR3 is 14 amino acids long. For the CDR3, the DNA is TGTGCAAGTCGCCGTCACAGGACGGGATACGAGCAGTACTTC. Its protein is CASRRHRTGYEQYF.

The chain couples TRBV7-9 to TRBJ1-3; no reliable D call. V was pared by 1 base and J by 0 bases, with 7 bases between. This CDR3 comprises 15 residues. CDR1 SEHNR and CDR2 FQNEAQ come from the germline V gene (reference sequence). The CDR3 sequence is CASSLVRVSGNTIYF. Here the CDR3 DNA reads TGTGCCAGCAGCTTAGTCCGCGTCTCTGGAAACACCATATATTTT.